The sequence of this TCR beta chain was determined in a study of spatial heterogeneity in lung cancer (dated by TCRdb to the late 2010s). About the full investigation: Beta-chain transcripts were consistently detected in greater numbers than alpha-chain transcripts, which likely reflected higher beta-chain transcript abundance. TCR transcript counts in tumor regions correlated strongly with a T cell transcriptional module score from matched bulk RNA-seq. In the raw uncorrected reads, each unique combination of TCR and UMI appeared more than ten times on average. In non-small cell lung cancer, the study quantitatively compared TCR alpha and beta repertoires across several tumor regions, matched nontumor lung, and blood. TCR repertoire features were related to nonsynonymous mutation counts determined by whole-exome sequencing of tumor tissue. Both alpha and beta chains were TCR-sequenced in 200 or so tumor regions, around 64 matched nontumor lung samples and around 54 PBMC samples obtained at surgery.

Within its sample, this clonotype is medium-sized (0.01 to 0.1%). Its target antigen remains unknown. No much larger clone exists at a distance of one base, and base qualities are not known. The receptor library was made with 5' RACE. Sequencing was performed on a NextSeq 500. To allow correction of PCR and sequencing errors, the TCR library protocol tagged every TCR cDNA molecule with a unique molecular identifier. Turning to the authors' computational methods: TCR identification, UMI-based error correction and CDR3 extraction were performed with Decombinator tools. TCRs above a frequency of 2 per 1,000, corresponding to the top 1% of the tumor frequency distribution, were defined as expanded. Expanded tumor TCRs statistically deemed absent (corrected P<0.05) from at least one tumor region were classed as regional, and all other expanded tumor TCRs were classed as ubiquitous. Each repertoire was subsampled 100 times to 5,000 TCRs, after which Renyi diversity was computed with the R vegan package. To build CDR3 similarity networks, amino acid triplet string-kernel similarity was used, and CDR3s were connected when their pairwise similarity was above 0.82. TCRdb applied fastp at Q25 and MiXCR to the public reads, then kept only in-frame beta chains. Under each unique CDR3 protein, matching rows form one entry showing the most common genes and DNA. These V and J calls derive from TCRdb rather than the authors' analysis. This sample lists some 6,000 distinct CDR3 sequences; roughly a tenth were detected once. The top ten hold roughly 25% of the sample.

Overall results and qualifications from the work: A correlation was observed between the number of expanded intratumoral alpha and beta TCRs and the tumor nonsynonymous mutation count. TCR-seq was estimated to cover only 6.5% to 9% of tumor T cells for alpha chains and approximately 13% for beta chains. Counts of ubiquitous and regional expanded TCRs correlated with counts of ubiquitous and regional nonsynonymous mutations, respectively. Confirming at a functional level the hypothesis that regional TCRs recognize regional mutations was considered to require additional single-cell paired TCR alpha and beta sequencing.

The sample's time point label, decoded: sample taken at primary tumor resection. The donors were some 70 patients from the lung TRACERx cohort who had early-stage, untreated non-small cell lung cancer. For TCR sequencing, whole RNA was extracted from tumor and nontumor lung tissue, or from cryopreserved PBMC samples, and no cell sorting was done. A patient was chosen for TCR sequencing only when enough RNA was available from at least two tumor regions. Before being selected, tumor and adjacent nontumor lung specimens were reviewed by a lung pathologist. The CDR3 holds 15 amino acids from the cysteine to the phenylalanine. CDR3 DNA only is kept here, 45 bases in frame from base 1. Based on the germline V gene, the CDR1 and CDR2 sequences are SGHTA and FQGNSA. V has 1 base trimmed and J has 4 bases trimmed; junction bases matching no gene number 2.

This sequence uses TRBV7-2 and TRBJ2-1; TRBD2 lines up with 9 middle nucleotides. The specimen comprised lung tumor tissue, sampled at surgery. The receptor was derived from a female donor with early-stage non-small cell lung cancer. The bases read TGTGCCAGCAGCTTAGATCTAGCGGGGTACAATGAGCAGTTCTTC. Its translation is CASSLDLAGYNEQFF. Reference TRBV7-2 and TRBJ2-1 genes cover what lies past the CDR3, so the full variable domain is GAGVSQSPSNKVTEKGKDVELRCDPISGHTALYWYRQSLGQGLEFLIYFQGNSAPDKSGLPSDRFSAERTGGSVSTLTIQRTQQEDSAVYLCASSLDLAGYNEQFFGPGTRLTVL.